One sample yielded the 5 T cell receptor beta chains listed below, sequenced in a study of cytomegalovirus exposure and HLA in healthy donors. Amplification used 60 Vbeta primers and 13 Jbeta primers. Repertoires were generated with immunoSEQ multiplex PCR, while TCRdb's copy carries only in-frame clones and drops some. This sample yields about 130,000 clones, of which 55% to 75% are seen a single time; approximately 3.5% belongs to the top ten. Sequenced: PBMCs. The receptor set was obtained from a man younger than 40 in good health and CMV-seronegative.

On this clone itself: One junction end does not reproduce the germline sequence, and a read error may be involved. The chain carries TRBV28 and TRBJ2-7; the D gene is possibly TRBD2 (6 bases). The CDR3 sequence is 17 residues long. Germline assignment: CDR1 MDHEN and CDR2 SYDVKM. CDR3 amino acids: CASSPGPPGESSYEQYF. The CDR3 coding sequence is TGTGCTAGCAGTCCAGGACCACCGGGGGAAAGCTCCTACGAGCAGTACTTC.

V usage is TRBV19 and J usage is TRBJ1-5; D perhaps matches TRBD1 (5 bases). Germline V CDR1 and CDR2: LNHDA, SQIVND (reference sequence). Between the trimmed V and J ends, which lost 3 bases and 2 bases, there was a span of 11 bases. This CDR3 has 15 residues. DNA of the CDR3: TGTGCCAGTAGTATTTGGGGGAGGGGCAATCAGCCCCAGCATTTT. Residues: CASSIWGRGNQPQHF.

This clone was picked up a small number of times. J is TRBJ1-5 and V is TRBV5-8, with a tentative D call TRBD1 (6 bases). The germline CDR1 and CDR2 sequences are SGHTS and YDEGEE. V was trimmed by 0 bases and J by 0 bases, leaving 10 bases between them. CDR3 length: 16 residues. CDR3 protein: CASSLAGGYSNQPQHF. CDR3 DNA sequence: TGTGCCAGCAGCTTGGCTGGGGGCTATAGCAATCAGCCCCAGCATTTT.

The chain couples TRBV7-8 to TRBJ2-5; D unresolved. Germline loops: CDR1 SGHVS, CDR2 FQNEAQ. Trimming left V 1 base short and J 2 bases short, with 20 bases between. The CDR3 runs to 18 residues. The CDR3 DNA reads TGTGCCAGCAGCTTAGTACTTATCCATAGCCCAAAGCAAGAGACCCAGTACTTC. The encoded protein is CASSLVLIHSPKQETQYF.

The rearrangement joins TRBV5-6 to TRBJ1-5; D remains unclear. V lost 6 bases and J lost 4, with 17 bases in between. Germline loops: CDR1 SGHDT, CDR2 YYEEEE. The CDR3 runs to 15 residues. The CDR3 DNA follows: TGTGCCAGCACCCAGCCCTCGGGGTGGAATCAGCCCCAGCATTTT. This sequence encodes CASTQPSGWNQPQHF.